These 27 T cell receptor beta chains came from one sample sequenced in a study of shared clonotypes between healthy human individuals. The protocol was immunoSEQ multiplex PCR, while the TCRdb copy is restricted to in-frame clones and leaves out a portion. The sample has about 2.5 million clones, about 90% seen once. Sequencing input: naive CD4+ T cells from PBMCs. The subset was: CD45RA+ positively selected. These receptors were obtained from a man aged 18 to 30 in good health. Some clones in this sample may be carry-over from other donors' samples.

The J gene is TRBJ2-3, the V gene TRBV5-1, with D possibly matching TRBD1 (5 bases). This CDR3 has 16 amino acids. Germline CDR1 SGHRS, CDR2 YFSETQ. V lost 0 bases and J 4 bases, leaving 15 bases between the germline ends. In DNA form, the CDR3 reads TGCGCCAGCAGCTTGGGCCTTCAGGGCCCCGCAGATACGCAGTATTTT. Its translation: CASSLGLQGPADTQYF.

The chain has TRBV4-2 and TRBJ1-6, with 7 bases matching TRBD1. CDR1 and CDR2 from the germline V gene are LGHNA and YNFKEQ. There are 16 residues in the CDR3. Trimming took 2 bases from V and 6 from J; bases not matched to a gene: 7. DNA for the CDR3: TGTGCCAGCAGCCAATCGGGGGCAGGGGGTAATTCACCCCTCCACTTT. Translation: CASSQSGAGGNSPLHF.

This chain connects TRBV7-2 to TRBJ1-2, with D possibly TRBD1 on 6 matching bases. The CDR3 is 15 amino acids. V gave up 5 bases and J gave up 6 bases, with 19 bases separating them. Germline V lookup: CDR1 SGHTA, CDR2 FQGNSA. The CDR3 spells CASSRNLVDSDGYTF. DNA for the CDR3: TGTGCCAGCAGCCGCAACCTCGTGGACAGTGATGGCTACACCTTC. Full variable domain (remainder filled in from reference TRBV7-2 and TRBJ1-2): GAGVSQSPSNKVTEKGKDVELRCDPISGHTALYWYRQSLGQGLEFLIYFQGNSAPDKSGLPSDRFSAERTGGSVSTLTIQRTQQEDSAVYLCASSRNLVDSDGYTFGSGTRLTVV.

V gene TRBV28 combines with J gene TRBJ2-5, with D maybe TRBD1 (5 bases). From germline, CDR1 is MDHEN and CDR2 SYDVKM. Between the trimmed V and J ends, which lost 4 bases and 7 bases, there was a span of 16 bases. The CDR3 has 14 amino acids. DNA for the CDR3: TGTGCCAGCAGTTACCCGAGCCAAAGGGGGACCCAGTACTTC. Its translation is CASSYPSQRGTQYF.

This chain connects TRBV4-2 to TRBJ1-1; D possibly corresponds to TRBD1 (5 bases). Germline V gene sequence: CDR1 LGHNA, CDR2 YNFKEQ. V was pared by 3 bases and J by 2 bases, with 13 bases between. CDR3 length: 15 amino acids. The CDR3 protein is CASSHPKGVNTEAFF. The CDR3 region has the DNA TGTGCCAGCAGCCACCCCAAAGGGGTAAACACTGAAGCTTTCTTT.

The chain employs TRBV4-3 and TRBJ2-3; D ambiguous. The CDR3 contains 13 residues. CDR1 and CDR2 (germline): LGHNA, YSLEER. V dropped 3 bases and J dropped 0 bases, with 4 bases sitting between them. CDR3 nucleotide sequence: TGCGCCAGCAGCCACGGGAGCACAGATACGCAGTATTTT. Amino acids: CASSHGSTDTQYF.

This clone occurred once. V usage is TRBV5-6 and J usage is TRBJ1-1; 9 bases align to TRBD1. The ends lost 1 base at V and 1 base at J; junction bases unmatched: 5. The CDR3 length is 16 residues. The germline CDR1 and CDR2 sequences are SGHDT and YYEEEE. As DNA, the CDR3 is TGTGCCAGCAGCTTGACAGGGGGCTCAACGAACACTGAAGCTTTCTTT. Encoded protein: CASSLTGGSTNTEAFF.

The V gene is TRBV5-6, the J gene TRBJ2-1; no definite D call. CDR3 length: 11 residues. The germline V gene has CDR1 SGHDT and CDR2 YYEEEE. Trimming cost V 2 bases and J 9 bases, with 6 bases left between them. The CDR3 region is CASSFWGEQFF. The DNA of the CDR3 is TGTGCCAGCAGCTTTTGGGGTGAGCAGTTCTTC. Full variable domain (missing parts from reference TRBV5-6 and TRBJ2-1): DAGVTQSPTHLIKTRGQQVTLRCSPKSGHDTVSWYQQALGQGPQFIFQYYEEEERQRGNFPDRFSGHQFPNYSSELNVNALLLGDSALYLCASSFWGEQFFGPGTRLTVL.

The chain couples TRBV7-2 to TRBJ2-7; unclear D gene. The CDR3 consists of 15 residues. From germline, CDR1 is SGHTA and CDR2 FQGNSA. V was clipped by 5 bases and J by 1 base, with 15 bases between them. CDR3 protein: CASSRTRAESYEQYF. The CDR3 region has the DNA TGTGCCAGCAGCCGTACAAGGGCGGAATCCTACGAGCAGTACTTC.

Details on this clone: The sample carries other DNA sequences with the same CDR3. The chain has TRBV2 and TRBJ1-2; no clear D. This CDR3 has 12 residues. The ends were cut back, 5 bases at V and 1 base at J, with 5 bases in the middle. The germline gives CDR1 SNHLY, CDR2 FYNNEI. The CDR3 protein is CASSRDNYGYTF. DNA for the CDR3: TGTGCCAGCAGTAGAGATAACTATGGCTACACCTTC.

This chain links TRBV2 with TRBJ1-5; TRBD1 matches at 10 bases. V shed 7 bases and J 5 bases; nucleotides not matched to a gene: 14. This CDR3 has 17 amino acids. Looked up from germline, CDR1 is SNHLY and CDR2 is FYNNEI. CDR3 in DNA: TGTGCCAGCACCCGCAGGAGAGGACAGGGGGTGTATCAGCCCCAGCATTTT. Protein product: CASTRRRGQGVYQPQHF.

The genes are TRBV4-1 and TRBJ2-1; D is uncertain. The germline gives CDR1 MGHRA, CDR2 YSYEKL. This CDR3 contains 15 residues. Trimming took 3 bases from V and 5 from J, leaving 14 bases between them. The CDR3 reads CASSQVQPRDNEQFF. The CDR3 DNA reads TGCGCCAGCAGCCAGGTACAGCCTCGCGACAATGAGCAGTTCTTC.

The chain joins TRBV7-9 to TRBJ2-7, with 9 bases identical to TRBD2. The V gene end was trimmed by 7 bases and the J gene end by 1 base; junction bases not matched to a gene: 8. Germline CDR1 reads SEHNR; CDR2 reads FQNEAQ (reference sequence). The CDR3 has 15 residues. The DNA for the CDR3 is TGTGCCAGCACCCCAACTAGCGGGCCGTCCTACGAGCAGTACTTC. This translates into CASTPTSGPSYEQYF.

The V gene is TRBV4-1, the J gene TRBJ1-6; 11 positions match TRBD1. V lost 3 bases, J lost 6 bases, and 10 bases stayed unmatched. This CDR3 region has 18 residues. The germline V gene encodes CDR1 MGHRA and CDR2 YSYEKL. This CDR3 is CASSHPKDRGRTNSPLHF. The CDR3, as DNA: TGCGCCAGCAGCCACCCCAAGGACAGGGGGCGGACTAATTCACCCCTCCACTTT.

As concerns this clone: At the DNA level, this CDR3 is encoded by other sequences in the same sample as well. The chain employs TRBV5-1 and TRBJ2-3; the match to TRBD2 covers 9 bases. J lost 3 bases, V lost 5 bases, and 4 bases had no gene match. This CDR3 comprises 14 residues. Germline CDR1 is SGHRS and CDR2 is YFSETQ. CDR3 sequence (DNA): TGCGCCAGCAGACGGCTAGCGGGGACAGATACGCAGTATTTT. Translation: CASRRLAGTDTQYF.

This clone appeared a single time. The rearrangement links TRBV18 to TRBJ1-1; 10 nucleotides line up with TRBD1. There are 16 residues in the CDR3. V lost 3 bases and J lost 3; bases outside the gene matches: 7. The germline V gene has CDR1 KGHSH and CDR2 LQKENI. The CDR3 loop reads CASSPVPGQGYTEAFF. DNA of the CDR3: TGTGCCAGCTCACCTGTCCCGGGACAGGGGTACACTGAAGCTTTCTTT.

This chain joins TRBV28 and TRBJ2-7; the match to TRBD1 covers 8 bases. The CDR3 is made up of 14 amino acids. J gave up 1 base and V 2 bases, and 1 base lay outside the gene matches. Germline V lookup: CDR1 MDHEN, CDR2 SYDVKM. The CDR3 reads CASSLHRGSYEQYF. DNA of the CDR3: TGTGCCAGCAGTTTACACAGGGGGTCCTACGAGCAGTACTTC.

This clone has more than one count but fewer than ten. This chain links TRBV2 with TRBJ1-5; a weak D match, TRBD1 (6 bases). V was cut by 6 bases and J by 2 bases, with 11 bases left in between. The CDR3 runs 14 residues. Germline-derived CDR1 and CDR2 are SNHLY and FYNNEI. The DNA of the CDR3 is TGTGCCAGCAGGACTAGGGGGGGCAATCAGCCCCAGCATTTT. It translates to CASRTRGGNQPQHF.

The chain couples TRBV30 to TRBJ2-4; D may be TRBD1 (6 bases). This CDR3 region has 16 residues. Trimming shortened V by 4 bases and J by 0 bases, and 16 bases separated the two germline ends. Germline V gene sequence: CDR1 GTSNPN, CDR2 SVGIG (reference sequence). The CDR3 is CAWKNRARLAKNIQYF. The CDR3 nucleotides are TGTGCCTGGAAGAACAGGGCCCGGCTAGCCAAAAACATTCAGTACTTC.

CDR3 in amino acids: CASSPAWDEQFF. The CDR3 bases are TGTGCCAGCAGCCCCGCTTGGGATGAGCAGTTCTTC. V and J are TRBV7-2 and TRBJ2-1; no definite D call. Trimming left V 5 bases short and J 8 bases short, with 10 bases between. CDR1 is SGHTA and CDR2 is FQGNSA in the germline V gene. This CDR3 contains 12 residues.

This chain joins TRBV6-5 and TRBJ2-5; 10 bases line up with TRBD2. TRBJ2-7 matches the DNA end more closely, so the J call is doubtful. This CDR3 is built from 15 residues. Germline CDR1 is MNHEY and CDR2 is SVGAGI. Written as DNA, the CDR3 is TGTGCCAGCAGTTACTCCGAAGCGGGAGGGGGCGAGCAGTACTTC. Translation: CASSYSEAGGGEQYF.

The chain couples TRBV5-1 to TRBJ2-5; TRBD1 matches at 7 bases. The V segment lost 0 bases and the J segment 7 bases; nucleotides outside the gene matches: 18. The CDR3 length is 18 residues. The germline V gene encodes CDR1 SGHRS and CDR2 YFSETQ. The CDR3 nucleotides read TGCGCCAGCAGCTTGGGACAGGGAGTGCTTAACTCAAAAGCGACCCAGTACTTC. Encoded protein: CASSLGQGVLNSKATQYF.

The chain combines TRBV11-2 with TRBJ1-1; the D is unclear. Trimming took 5 bases from V and 4 from J, leaving 14 bases between them. Germline-derived CDR1 and CDR2 are SGHAT and FQNNGV. The CDR3 totals 14 residues. The CDR3, as DNA: TGTGCCAGCAGCCCTTTCCGGGGTGGCACTGAAGCTTTCTTT. It yields the protein CASSPFRGGTEAFF.

The V call is TRBV21-1, the J call TRBJ1-3; the table's D call of TRBD1 was not tested on the DNA. TRBV21-1 is recorded as a pseudogene. The CDR3 consists of 16 residues. CDR3 nucleotide sequence: TGTGCCAGCAGCGGGGGACAGCTTCTGGGAGGCAACACCATATATTTT. Its protein is CASSGGQLLGGNTIYF.

The chain links TRBV4-1 to TRBJ2-1, with D uncertain. The CDR3 is 16 residues long. Trimming stripped 0 bases from V and 4 bases from J, with 13 bases between. CDR1 is MGHRA and CDR2 is YSYEKL in the germline V gene. In DNA, the CDR3 is TGCGCCAGCAGCCAAGATTCAACTCAGGTATACAATGAGCAGTTCTTC. Its translation: CASSQDSTQVYNEQFF.

This chain joins TRBV5-1 and TRBJ2-3; D remains ambiguous. V lost 2 bases and J 1 base, leaving 8 bases between the germline ends. Germline loops: CDR1 SGHRS, CDR2 YFSETQ. This CDR3 is 14 amino acids long. For the CDR3, the DNA is TGCGCCAGCAGCTTAGGCATCCGCACAGATACGCAGTATTTT. This codes for CASSLGIRTDTQYF.

The sample holds one count of this clone. The V call is TRBV5-4, the J call TRBJ2-3; D unclear. Trimming removed 3 bases from V and 6 bases from J, with 11 bases in between. Germline CDR1 is SGHNT and CDR2 is YYREEE (reference sequence). The CDR3 sequence is 13 residues long. CDR3 sequence reads: CASSSLTLDTQYF. Here the CDR3 DNA reads TGTGCCAGCAGCTCCCTGACCTTGGATACGCAGTATTTT.